These 26 T cell receptor beta chains were all obtained from the same sample, sequenced in a study of CD8 T cells in Susac syndrome. The RNA input was about 0.45 to 1 ug, and it was reverse transcribed with random hexamers. TCRdb called the immunoSEQ multiplex PCR reads again in MiXCR, with one record for every CDR3 protein. The sample holds tens of thousands of distinct CDR3 sequences, around 94% seen once. Sequencing was performed on CD4+ T cells from PBMCs. Receptors were obtained from a human donor with Susac syndrome.

The DNA of the CDR3 is TGTGCCAGCAGCCACCCTAGCGGGGCGTACGAGCAGTACTTC. Protein: CASSHPSGAYEQYF. This chain joins TRBV3-1 and TRBJ2-7; 9 nucleotides line up with TRBD2. This CDR3 is built from 14 residues. CDR1 is LGHDT and CDR2 is YNNKEL in the germline V gene (reference sequence). Germline trimming cut 3 bases from V and 4 bases from J; bases unmatched to any gene: 4.

The genes are TRBV29-1 and TRBJ2-5, with 7 bases fitting TRBD2. This CDR3 is built from 16 residues. Trimming took 0 bases from V and 7 from J; bases not matched to a gene: 14. Germline V CDR1 and CDR2: SQVTM, ANQGSEA. Here the CDR3 DNA reads TGCAGCGTTGAAGATCGTGGCGGACTAGTGGGTGGGACCCAGTACTTC. The encoded protein is CSVEDRGGLVGGTQYF. Full variable domain (outside the CDR3, taken from reference TRBV29-1 and TRBJ2-5): SAVISQKPSRDICQRGTSLTIQCQVDSQVTMMFWYRQQPGQSLTLIATANQGSEATYESGFVIDKFPISRPNLTFSTLTVSNMSPEDSSIYLCSVEDRGGLVGGTQYFGPGTRLLVL.

This clonotype has a single count. The chain has TRBV20-1 and TRBJ1-4; D is unresolved. Trimming pared 6 bases from V and 8 bases from J, leaving 19 bases between. This CDR3 contains 14 residues. Germline-derived CDR1 and CDR2 are DFQATT and SNEGSKA (reference sequence). The CDR3 reads CSALRASRGEKLFF. The CDR3 nucleotides read TGCAGTGCCCTTCGGGCTTCCCGGGGAGAAAAACTGTTTTTT.

V and J are TRBV10-3 and TRBJ1-5; possible D gene TRBD1, 5 bases. V was cut by 0 bases and J by 0 bases, with 9 bases left in between. Germline V gene sequence: CDR1 ENHRY, CDR2 SYGVKD. The CDR3 has 16 amino acids. The CDR3 bases are TGTGCCATCAGTGAGTCGAGGGGAAATAGCAATCAGCCCCAGCATTTT. Protein product: CAISESRGNSNQPQHF.

The rearrangement uses TRBV7-9 and TRBJ1-4; the D gene is possibly TRBD1 (6 bases). Trimming shortened V by 1 base and J by 4 bases, and 10 bases separated the two germline ends. CDR3 size: 15 residues. The germline gives CDR1 SEHNR, CDR2 FQNEAQ (reference sequence). CDR3 nucleotide sequence: TGTGCCAGCAGCTTAGAGGGGGGGAATAATGAAAAACTGTTTTTT. Amino acid sequence: CASSLEGGNNEKLFF. The full variable domain, rest sourced from reference TRBV7-9 and TRBJ1-4, is DTGVSQNPRHKITKRGQNVTFRCDPISEHNRLYWYRQTLGQGPEFLTYFQNEAQLEKSRLLSDRFSAERPKGSFSTLEIQRTEQGDSAMYLCASSLEGGNNEKLFFGSGTQLSVL.

The CDR3 here is CSAVAGGNTGELFF. The DNA for the CDR3 is TGCAGTGCTGTTGCGGGGGGAAACACCGGGGAGCTGTTTTTT. The chain employs TRBV20-1 and TRBJ2-2, with 8 bases matching TRBD2. The CDR3 runs to 14 residues. Per germline, CDR1 DFQATT and CDR2 SNEGSKA (reference sequence). V was clipped by 5 bases and J by 2 bases; unmatched bases: 4.

The J gene is TRBJ1-1, the V gene TRBV20-1; D is possibly TRBD1 (6 bases). CDR1 and CDR2 (germline): DFQATT, SNEGSKA (reference sequence). The V end was cut by 3 bases, the J end by 5 bases, with 10 bases between. The CDR3 consists of 12 residues. The CDR3 DNA follows: TGCAGTGCTAGCAGGGGCGGAACTGAAGCTTTCTTT. It translates to CSASRGGTEAFF.

The chain combines TRBV30 with TRBJ2-1; D is possibly TRBD1 (6 bases). The CDR3 extends over 14 amino acids. Trimming removed 3 bases from V and 4 bases from J, with 13 bases in between. Germline values: CDR1 GTSNPN, CDR2 SVGIG (reference sequence). CDR3 sequence: CAWRAGTPYNEQFF. In DNA, the CDR3 is TGTGCCTGGAGGGCCGGGACACCTTACAATGAGCAGTTCTTC.

This chain links TRBV25-1 with TRBJ1-1, with TRBD1 matching 8 bases. Germline-derived CDR1 and CDR2 are MGHDK and SYGVNS. CDR3 length equals 13 residues. J gave up 1 base and V 6 bases, and 1 base lay outside the gene matches. CDR3 region: CASRTGANTEAFF. CDR3 coding DNA: TGTGCCAGCAGGACAGGGGCGAACACTGAAGCTTTCTTT. Supplemented by reference TRBV25-1 and TRBJ1-1, the full variable domain reads EADIYQTPRYLVIGTGKKITLECSQTMGHDKMYWYQQDPGMELHLIHYSYGVNSTEKGDLSSESTVSRIRTEHFPLTLESARPSHTSQYLCASRTGANTEAFFGQGTRLTVV.

This sequence joins TRBV5-1 and TRBJ2-6; D is undetermined. Germline CDR1 SGHRS, CDR2 YFSETQ. V lost 0 bases and J 1 base, leaving 11 bases between the germline ends. This CDR3 has 17 amino acids. The CDR3, as DNA: TGCGCCAGCAGCTTGGCCTTAATTGGATCTGGGGCCAACGTCCTGACTTTC. As protein: CASSLALIGSGANVLTF.

V usage is TRBV29-1 and J usage is TRBJ1-2, with TRBD1 matching over 7 bases. Trimming cost V 6 bases and J 0 bases; bases outside gene matches: 4. Looked up from germline, CDR1 is SQVTM and CDR2 is ANQGSEA. This CDR3 has 13 amino acids. CDR3 nucleotide sequence: TGCAGCGTAGTACAGGGGTCTAACTATGGCTACACCTTC. This sequence encodes CSVVQGSNYGYTF. The full variable domain, with the rest looked up from reference TRBV29-1 and TRBJ1-2, is SAVISQKPSRDICQRGTSLTIQCQVDSQVTMMFWYRQQPGQSLTLIATANQGSEATYESGFVIDKFPISRPNLTFSTLTVSNMSPEDSSIYLCSVVQGSNYGYTFGSGTRLTVV.

This chain joins TRBV20-1 and TRBJ2-3, with 7 bases lining up with TRBD1. CDR3 length: 15 amino acids. Germline trimming cut 3 bases from V and 4 bases from J; bases unmatched to any gene: 10. Germline CDR1 reads DFQATT; CDR2 reads SNEGSKA (reference sequence). The CDR3 DNA follows: TGCAGTGCTAGCACATCAGGGGGTGTGGCAGATACGCAGTATTTT. Its protein is CSASTSGGVADTQYF.

The V and J genes are TRBV6-6 and TRBJ1-6, with D possibly being TRBD1 (5 bases). The CDR3 runs to 14 residues. Trimming cost V 3 bases and J 9 bases, with 12 bases left between them. The V gene's germline CDR1 is MNHNY and CDR2 SVGAGI (reference sequence). The CDR3 here is CASSYGDPSSPLHF. DNA of the CDR3: TGTGCCAGCAGTTATGGGGACCCAAGTTCACCCCTCCACTTT.

This chain uses TRBV20-1 with TRBJ2-5; D is ambiguous. Per germline, CDR1 DFQATT and CDR2 SNEGSKA (reference sequence). V was cut by 8 bases and J by 3 bases, with 16 bases left in between. The CDR3 is 13 residues long. For the CDR3, the DNA is TGCAGTTTCTCAGCCGATCTAAAAGAGACCCAGTACTTC. Translated, it gives CSFSADLKETQYF.

This chain uses TRBV30 with TRBJ1-2, with unresolved D. The CDR3 is made up of 11 amino acids. V dropped 3 bases and J dropped 6 bases, with 8 bases sitting between them. Germline lookup yields CDR1 GTSNPN and CDR2 SVGIG (reference sequence). CDR3 DNA: TGTGCCTGGAGGGGCCTGGATGGCTACACCTTC. Translation: CAWRGLDGYTF.

The chain links TRBV14 to TRBJ2-4, with 8 bases matching TRBD1. CDR1 SGHDN and CDR2 FVKESK come from the germline V gene. Trimming at V came to 1 base and at J to 6 bases, leaving 11 bases not matched to a gene. The CDR3 extends over 17 amino acids. CDR3 in DNA: TGTGCCAGCAGCCAAGGGGGCGGACAGGGACCCTCAAACATTCAGTACTTC. This codes for CASSQGGGQGPSNIQYF.

V and J are TRBV27 and TRBJ1-1, with D unresolved. CDR3 length: 13 residues. Deletions cut 3 bases from V and 1 base from J, with 6 bases between. Germline CDR1 is MNHEY and CDR2 is SMNVEV (reference sequence). The CDR3 loop is CASSFSENTEAFF. The DNA for the CDR3 is TGTGCCAGCAGTTTTTCAGAGAACACTGAAGCTTTCTTT.

This chain uses TRBV12-3 or TRBV12-4 with TRBJ1-5, with D perhaps TRBD1 (5 bases). Trimming shortened V by 5 bases and J by 6 bases, and 20 bases separated the two germline ends. This CDR3 is 16 amino acids long. Here the CDR3 reads CASSGRALGRGQPQHF. DNA for the CDR3: TGTGCCAGCAGTGGCAGGGCCTTAGGCCGGGGTCAGCCCCAGCATTTT.

The chain links TRBV24-1 to TRBJ2-1; 10 bases line up with TRBD2. The CDR3 contains 13 residues. The germline V gene encodes CDR1 KGHDR and CDR2 SFDVKD. V dropped 8 bases and J dropped 9; count of bases not matched to a gene: 6. The CDR3 protein is CATMSGGATEQFF. CDR3 in DNA: TGTGCCACCATGAGCGGGGGGGCGACTGAGCAGTTCTTC.

The chain employs TRBV30 and TRBJ2-6, with D uncertain. Germline CDR1 and CDR2: GTSNPN and SVGIG (reference sequence). CDR3 length: 13 amino acids. Deletions cut 2 bases from V and 1 base from J, with 3 bases between. The CDR3 DNA is TGTGCCTGGAGTAGATCTGGGGCCAACGTCCTGACTTTC. The encoded protein is CAWSRSGANVLTF.

The J gene is TRBJ1-3, the V gene TRBV12-3 or TRBV12-4; D not certain. The CDR3 totals 14 residues. V dropped 6 bases and J dropped 7 bases, with 16 bases sitting between them. The CDR3: CASSSLRLPNTIYF. CDR3 bases: TGTGCCAGCAGCTCTCTCCGACTGCCCAACACCATATATTTT.

The genes are TRBV30 and TRBJ2-7, with TRBD1 identical over 8 bases. This CDR3 comprises 15 residues. J gave up 0 bases and V 2 bases, and 6 bases lay outside the gene matches. CDR1 is GTSNPN, CDR2 SVGIG, per germline (reference sequence). In nucleotides, the CDR3 is TGTGCCTGGAGTCTAGGGCAGGGGGCCTCCTACGAGCAGTACTTC. Protein sequence: CAWSLGQGASYEQYF.

The gene calls are TRBV3-1 and TRBJ2-1; TRBD2 aligns across 8 bases. There are 15 residues in the CDR3. After removal of 4 bases from V and 6 bases from J, the junction contained 8 bases not matched to a gene. Germline V CDR1 and CDR2: LGHDT, YNNKEL (reference sequence). The CDR3 loop is CASSPERGRVNEQFF. The CDR3 bases are TGTGCCAGCAGCCCCGAGCGGGGGAGGGTCAATGAGCAGTTCTTC.

The chain recombines TRBV3-1 with TRBJ1-1; D unclear. The CDR3 length is 16 residues. Germline V gene data show CDR1 as LGHDT and CDR2 as YNNKEL (reference sequence). The V end lost 1 base, the J end lost 0 bases, and 12 bases lay between the germline ends. In DNA, the CDR3 is TGTGCCAGCAGCCAAGGGGCAGTAAGTATGAACACTGAAGCTTTCTTT. This translates into CASSQGAVSMNTEAFF.

This clonotype has only a few counts. The chain couples TRBV30 to TRBJ2-2; D ambiguous. Germline V CDR1 and CDR2: GTSNPN, SVGIG (reference sequence). The germline V and J ends were trimmed by 0 bases and 5 bases, with 7 bases remaining between them. CDR3 length: 13 residues. The CDR3 DNA sequence: TGTGCCTGGAGTGTGTCACCGACCGGGGAGCTGTTTTTT. Translating it yields CAWSVSPTGELFF.

The CDR3 DNA reads as TGTGCCAGCAGCCCGCAGGGCCAGGGAGGGTCGGCTTTCTTT. This gives the protein CASSPQGQGGSAFF. The V and J genes are TRBV7-2 and TRBJ1-1; weak D call: TRBD1 (5 bases). This CDR3 comprises 14 residues. V dropped 5 bases and J dropped 11 bases, with 21 bases sitting between them. Germline CDR1 and CDR2: SGHTA and FQGNSA.